This T cell receptor (beta chain) was captured by sequencing in a study of cytomegalovirus exposure and HLA in healthy donors. For the study at large: Clustering assigned 81% of the roughly 430 genotyped donors to the Caucasian-associated ancestry cluster.

Use of 60 Vbeta and 13 Jbeta primers characterized the PCR. The protocol was immunoSEQ multiplex PCR, while the TCRdb copy is restricted to in-frame clones and leaves out a portion. This sample yields under 150,000 clones, of which 84% are seen a single time; 2% to 3% belongs to the top ten. Turning to this clone: Its antigen is currently unknown.

Study observations and caveats: Indistinguishability led to the exclusion of some V segments, TRBV6-2 and TRBV6-3 included. An ancestry cluster, one associated with Asian ancestry, reportedly showed fewer N-insertions than the approximately 720-donor mean in a later analysis.

In germline, CDR1 is LGHNT, CDR2 FRNRAP. The CDR3 is made up of 15 amino acids. The ends were cut back, 7 bases at V and 5 bases at J, with 18 bases in the middle. The sample comprised PBMCs. The TCR originated in a middle-aged man in good health and CMV-seronegative. V usage is TRBV12-5 and J usage is TRBJ1-5; tentative D call: TRBD1 (5 bases). CDR3 in amino acids: CASAQGQGSHQPQHF. CDR3 in DNA: TGTGCTAGTGCCCAGGGCCAGGGAAGCCATCAGCCCCAGCATTTT.